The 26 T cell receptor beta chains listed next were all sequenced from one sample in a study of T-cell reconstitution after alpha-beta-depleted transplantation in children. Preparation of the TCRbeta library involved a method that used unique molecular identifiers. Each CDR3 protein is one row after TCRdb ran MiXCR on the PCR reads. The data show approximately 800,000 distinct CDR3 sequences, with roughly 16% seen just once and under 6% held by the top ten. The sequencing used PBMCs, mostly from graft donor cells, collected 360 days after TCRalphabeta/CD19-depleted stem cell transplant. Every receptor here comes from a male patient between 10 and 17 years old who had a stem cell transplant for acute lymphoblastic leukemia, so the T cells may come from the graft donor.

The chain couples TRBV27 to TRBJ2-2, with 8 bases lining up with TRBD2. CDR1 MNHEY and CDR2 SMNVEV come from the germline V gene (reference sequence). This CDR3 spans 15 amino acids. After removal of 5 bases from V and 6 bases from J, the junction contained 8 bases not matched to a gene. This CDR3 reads CASSGGRYRAGELFF. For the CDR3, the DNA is TGTGCCAGCAGTGGCGGGAGGTATCGGGCCGGGGAGCTGTTTTTT.

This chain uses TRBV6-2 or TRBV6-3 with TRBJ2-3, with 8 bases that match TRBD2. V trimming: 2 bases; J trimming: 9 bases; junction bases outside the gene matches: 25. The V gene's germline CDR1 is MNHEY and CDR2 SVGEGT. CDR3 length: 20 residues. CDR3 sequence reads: CASSYLGSGRGSRRGYTQYF. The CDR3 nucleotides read TGTGCCAGCAGTTACCTAGGGAGCGGGAGAGGATCCCGGAGAGGATACACGCAGTATTTT.

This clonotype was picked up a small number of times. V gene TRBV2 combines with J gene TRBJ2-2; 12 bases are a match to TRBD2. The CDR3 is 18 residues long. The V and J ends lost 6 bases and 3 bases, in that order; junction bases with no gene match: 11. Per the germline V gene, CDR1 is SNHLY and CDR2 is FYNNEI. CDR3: CASSPLPGLAGYTGELFF. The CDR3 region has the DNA TGTGCCAGCAGCCCATTACCGGGACTAGCGGGTTACACCGGGGAGCTGTTTTTT.

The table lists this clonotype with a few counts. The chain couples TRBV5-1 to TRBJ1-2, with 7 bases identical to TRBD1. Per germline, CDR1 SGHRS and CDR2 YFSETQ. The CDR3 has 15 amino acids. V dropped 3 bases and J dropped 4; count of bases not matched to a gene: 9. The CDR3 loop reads CASSYGQVLFYGYTF. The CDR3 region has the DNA TGCGCCAGCAGCTACGGACAGGTCCTCTTCTATGGCTACACCTTC.

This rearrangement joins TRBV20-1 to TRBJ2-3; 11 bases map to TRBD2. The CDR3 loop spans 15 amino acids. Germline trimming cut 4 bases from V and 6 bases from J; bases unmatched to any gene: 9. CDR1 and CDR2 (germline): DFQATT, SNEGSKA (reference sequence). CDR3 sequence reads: CSANIAGGPGDTQYF. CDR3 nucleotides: TGCAGTGCTAATATAGCGGGAGGGCCCGGGGATACGCAGTATTTT.

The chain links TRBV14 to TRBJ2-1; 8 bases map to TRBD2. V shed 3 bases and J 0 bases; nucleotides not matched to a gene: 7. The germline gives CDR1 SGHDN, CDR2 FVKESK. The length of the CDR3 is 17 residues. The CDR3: CASSQLKAGGSYNEQFF. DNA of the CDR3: TGTGCCAGCAGCCAGCTTAAGGCGGGAGGCTCCTACAATGAGCAGTTCTTC.

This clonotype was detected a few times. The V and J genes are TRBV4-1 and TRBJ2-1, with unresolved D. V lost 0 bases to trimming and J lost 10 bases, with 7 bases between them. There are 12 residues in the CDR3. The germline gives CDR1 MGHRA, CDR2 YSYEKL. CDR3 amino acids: CASSQEVKEQFF. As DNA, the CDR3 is TGCGCCAGCAGCCAAGAGGTAAAGGAGCAGTTCTTC.

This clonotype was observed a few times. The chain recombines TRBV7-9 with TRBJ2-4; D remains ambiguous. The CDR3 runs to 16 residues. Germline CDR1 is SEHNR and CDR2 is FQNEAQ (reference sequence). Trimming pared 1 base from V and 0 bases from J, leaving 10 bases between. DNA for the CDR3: TGTGCCAGCAGCTTAGAGGGAAACTTAGCCAAAAACATTCAGTACTTC. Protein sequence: CASSLEGNLAKNIQYF.

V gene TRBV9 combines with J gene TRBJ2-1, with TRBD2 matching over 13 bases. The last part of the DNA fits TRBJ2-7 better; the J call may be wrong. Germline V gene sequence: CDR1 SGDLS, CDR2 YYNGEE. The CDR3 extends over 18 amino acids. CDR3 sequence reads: CASSPGLAGVNSYNEQYF. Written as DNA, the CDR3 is TGTGCCAGCAGCCCCGGACTAGCGGGAGTGAACTCCTACAATGAGCAGTACTTC.

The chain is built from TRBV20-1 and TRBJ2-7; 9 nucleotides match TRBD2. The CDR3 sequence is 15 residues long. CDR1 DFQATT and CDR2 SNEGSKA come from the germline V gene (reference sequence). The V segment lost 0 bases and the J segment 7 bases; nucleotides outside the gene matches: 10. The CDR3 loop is CSARDGGGRAGEQYF. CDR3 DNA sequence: TGCAGTGCTAGAGATGGAGGCGGGAGGGCCGGGGAGCAGTACTTC.

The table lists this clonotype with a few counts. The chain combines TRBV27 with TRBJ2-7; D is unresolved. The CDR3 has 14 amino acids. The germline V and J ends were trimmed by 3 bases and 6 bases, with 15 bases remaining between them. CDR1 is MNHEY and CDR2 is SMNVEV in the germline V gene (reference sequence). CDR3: CASSFTADPAEQYF. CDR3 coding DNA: TGTGCCAGCAGTTTCACCGCGGACCCGGCCGAGCAGTACTTC.

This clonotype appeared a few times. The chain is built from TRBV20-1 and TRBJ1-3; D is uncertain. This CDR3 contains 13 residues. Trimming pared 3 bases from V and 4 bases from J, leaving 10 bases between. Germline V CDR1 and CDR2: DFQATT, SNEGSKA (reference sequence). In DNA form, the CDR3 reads TGCAGTGCTAGTAGGGTCGCCGGAAACACCATATATTTT. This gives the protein CSASRVAGNTIYF.

The CDR3 DNA reads as TGTGCCAGCAGCTCTCCCGGGACTAGCGCTTCCACAGATACGCAGTATTTT. Translating gives CASSSPGTSASTDTQYF. This chain uses TRBV7-2 with TRBJ2-3; 10 positions agree with TRBD2. The length of the CDR3 is 17 residues. V lost 4 bases and J lost 2; bases outside the gene matches: 9. Germline V gives CDR1 SGHTA, CDR2 FQGNSA.

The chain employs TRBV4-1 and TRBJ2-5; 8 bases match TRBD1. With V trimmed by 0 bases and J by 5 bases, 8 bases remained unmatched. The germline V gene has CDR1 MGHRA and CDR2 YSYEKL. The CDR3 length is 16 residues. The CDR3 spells CASSQDRGRGRETQYF. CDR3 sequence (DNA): TGCGCCAGCAGCCAAGATAGGGGCAGGGGGCGCGAGACCCAGTACTTC.

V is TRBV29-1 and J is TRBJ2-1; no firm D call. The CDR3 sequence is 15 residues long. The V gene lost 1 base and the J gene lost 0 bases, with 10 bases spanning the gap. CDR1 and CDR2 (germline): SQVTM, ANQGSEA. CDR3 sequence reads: CSVEASGASYNEQFF. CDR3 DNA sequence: TGCAGCGTTGAAGCCTCAGGTGCCTCCTACAATGAGCAGTTCTTC.

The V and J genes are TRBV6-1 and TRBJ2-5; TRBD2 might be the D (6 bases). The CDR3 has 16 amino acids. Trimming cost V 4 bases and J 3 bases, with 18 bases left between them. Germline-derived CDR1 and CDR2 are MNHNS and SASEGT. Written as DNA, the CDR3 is TGTGCCAGCAGTGTATCCTTTACTAGCAGTAAAGAGACCCAGTACTTC. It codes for CASSVSFTSSKETQYF.

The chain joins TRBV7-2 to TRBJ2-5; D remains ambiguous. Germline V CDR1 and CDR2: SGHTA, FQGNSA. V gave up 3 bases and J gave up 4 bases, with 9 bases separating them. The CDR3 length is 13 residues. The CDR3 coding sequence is TGTGCCAGCAGCTTCCCACTACGAGAGACCCAGTACTTC. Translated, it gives CASSFPLRETQYF. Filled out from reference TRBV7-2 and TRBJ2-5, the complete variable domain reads GAGVSQSPSNKVTEKGKDVELRCDPISGHTALYWYRQSLGQGLEFLIYFQGNSAPDKSGLPSDRFSAERTGGSVSTLTIQRTQQEDSAVYLCASSFPLRETQYFGPGTRLLVL.

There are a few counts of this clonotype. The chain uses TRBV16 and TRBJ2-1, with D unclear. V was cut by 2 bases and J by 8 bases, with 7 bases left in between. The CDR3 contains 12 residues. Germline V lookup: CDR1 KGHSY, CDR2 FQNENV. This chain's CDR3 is CASSQQTYEQFF. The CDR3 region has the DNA TGTGCCAGCAGCCAACAGACCTATGAGCAGTTCTTC.

The CDR3 region is CASRAGQFQETQYF. DNA of the CDR3: TGTGCCAGCAGAGCGGGACAGTTCCAAGAGACCCAGTACTTC. The V and J genes are TRBV2 and TRBJ2-5; D could derive from TRBD1 or TRBD2 (7 bases each). The V and J ends lost 6 bases and 1 base respectively, with 12 bases between them. CDR1 SNHLY and CDR2 FYNNEI come from the germline V gene. This CDR3 comprises 14 residues.

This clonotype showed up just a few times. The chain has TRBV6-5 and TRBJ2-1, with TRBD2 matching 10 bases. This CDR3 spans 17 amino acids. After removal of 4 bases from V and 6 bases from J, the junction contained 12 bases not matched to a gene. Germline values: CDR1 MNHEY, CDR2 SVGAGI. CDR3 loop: CASSLYRGLARGNEQFF. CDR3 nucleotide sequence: TGTGCCAGCAGTTTATACAGGGGACTAGCGCGAGGCAATGAGCAGTTCTTC.

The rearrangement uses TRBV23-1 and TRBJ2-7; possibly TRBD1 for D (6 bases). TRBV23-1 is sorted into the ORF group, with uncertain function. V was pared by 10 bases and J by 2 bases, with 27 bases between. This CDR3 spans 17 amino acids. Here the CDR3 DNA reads TGCGCCACCTGGGACAAGGCCTCCTTAAGGTTTACCTACGAGCAGTACTTC. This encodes CATWDKASLRFTYEQYF.

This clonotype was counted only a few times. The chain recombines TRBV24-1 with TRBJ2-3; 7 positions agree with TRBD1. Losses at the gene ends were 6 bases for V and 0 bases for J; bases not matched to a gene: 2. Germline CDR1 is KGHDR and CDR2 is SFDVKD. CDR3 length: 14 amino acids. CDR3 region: CATSLGGSTDTQYF. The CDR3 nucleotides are TGTGCCACCAGTTTAGGGGGCAGCACAGATACGCAGTATTTT.

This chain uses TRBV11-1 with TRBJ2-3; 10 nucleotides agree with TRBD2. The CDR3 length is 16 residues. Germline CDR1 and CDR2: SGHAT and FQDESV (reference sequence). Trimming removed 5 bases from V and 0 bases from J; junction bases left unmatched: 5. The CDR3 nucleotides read TGTGCCAGCAGCCCGGGACTAGCGTTTAGCACAGATACGCAGTATTTT. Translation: CASSPGLAFSTDTQYF. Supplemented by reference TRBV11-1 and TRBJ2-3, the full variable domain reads EAEVAQSPRYKITEKSQAVAFWCDPISGHATLYWYRQILGQGPELLVQFQDESVVDDSQLPKDRFSAERLKGVDSTLKIQPAELGDSAMYLCASSPGLAFSTDTQYFGPGTRLTVL.

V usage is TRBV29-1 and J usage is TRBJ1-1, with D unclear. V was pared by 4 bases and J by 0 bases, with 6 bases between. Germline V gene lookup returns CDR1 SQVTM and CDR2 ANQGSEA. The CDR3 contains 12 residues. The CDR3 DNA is TGCAGCGTTGGACATCTGAACACTGAAGCTTTCTTT. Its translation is CSVGHLNTEAFF.

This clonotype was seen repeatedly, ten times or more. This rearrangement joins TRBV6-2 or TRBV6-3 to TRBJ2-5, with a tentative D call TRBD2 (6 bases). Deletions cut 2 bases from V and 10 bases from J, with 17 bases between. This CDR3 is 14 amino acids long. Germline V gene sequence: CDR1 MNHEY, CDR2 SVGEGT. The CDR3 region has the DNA TGTGCCAGCAGTTACCCCGGAGGGACCCCTCGCCAGTACTTC. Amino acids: CASSYPGGTPRQYF.

CDR3 in DNA: TGCAGTGCGGGGAAACCGGGACTAGCGGGAGGGCCGTGGGAGACCCAGTACTTC. Protein product: CSAGKPGLAGGPWETQYF. The chain links TRBV20-1 to TRBJ2-5, with 16 bases aligning to TRBD2. The CDR3 has 18 amino acids. Germline trimming cut 6 bases from V and 5 bases from J; bases unmatched to any gene: 15. Germline lookup yields CDR1 DFQATT and CDR2 SNEGSKA (reference sequence).